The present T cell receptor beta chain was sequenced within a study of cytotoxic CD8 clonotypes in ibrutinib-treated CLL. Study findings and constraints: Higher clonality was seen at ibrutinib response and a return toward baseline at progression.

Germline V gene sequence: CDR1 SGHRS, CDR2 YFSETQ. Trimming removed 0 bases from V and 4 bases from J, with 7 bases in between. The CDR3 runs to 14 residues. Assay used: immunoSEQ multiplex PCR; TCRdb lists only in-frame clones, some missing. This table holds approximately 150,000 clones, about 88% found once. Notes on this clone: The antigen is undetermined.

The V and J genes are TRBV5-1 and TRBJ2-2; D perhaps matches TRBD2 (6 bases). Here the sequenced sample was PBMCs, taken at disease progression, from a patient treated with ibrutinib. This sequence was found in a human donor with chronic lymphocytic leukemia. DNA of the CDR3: TGCGCCAGCAGCTTGGCGGGAGTCACCGGGGAGCTGTTTTTT. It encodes CASSLAGVTGELFF.